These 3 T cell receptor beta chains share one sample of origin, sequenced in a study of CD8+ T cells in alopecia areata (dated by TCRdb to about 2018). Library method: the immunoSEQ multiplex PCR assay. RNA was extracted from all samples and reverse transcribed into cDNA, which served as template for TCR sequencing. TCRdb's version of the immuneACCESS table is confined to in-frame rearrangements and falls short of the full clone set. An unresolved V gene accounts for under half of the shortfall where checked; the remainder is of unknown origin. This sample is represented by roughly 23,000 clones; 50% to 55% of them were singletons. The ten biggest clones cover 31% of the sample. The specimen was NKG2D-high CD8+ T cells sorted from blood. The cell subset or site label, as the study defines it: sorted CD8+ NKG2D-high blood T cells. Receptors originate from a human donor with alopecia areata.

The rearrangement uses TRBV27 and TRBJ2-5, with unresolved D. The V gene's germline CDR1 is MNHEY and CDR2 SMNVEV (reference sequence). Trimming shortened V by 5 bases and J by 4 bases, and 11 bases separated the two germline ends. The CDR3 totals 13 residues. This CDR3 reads CASSPSPAETQYF. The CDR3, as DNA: TGTGCCAGCAGTCCCTCCCCCGCAGAGACCCAGTACTTC.

CDR3: CASSFYRTYEQYF. As DNA, the CDR3 is TGTGCCAGCAGCTTTTACAGGACCTACGAGCAGTACTTC. The chain links TRBV7-9 to TRBJ2-7, with D maybe TRBD1 (5 bases). The germline CDR1 and CDR2 sequences are SEHNR and FQNEAQ (reference sequence). The V gene lost 3 bases and the J gene lost 2 bases, with 8 bases spanning the gap. This CDR3 is built from 13 residues.

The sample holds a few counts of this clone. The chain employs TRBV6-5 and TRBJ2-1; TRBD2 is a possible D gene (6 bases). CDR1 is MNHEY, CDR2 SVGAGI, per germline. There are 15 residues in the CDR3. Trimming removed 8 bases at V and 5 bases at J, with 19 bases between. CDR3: CASATRDKPNNEQFF. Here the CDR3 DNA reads TGTGCCAGCGCTACGCGGGATAAGCCAAACAATGAGCAGTTCTTC.